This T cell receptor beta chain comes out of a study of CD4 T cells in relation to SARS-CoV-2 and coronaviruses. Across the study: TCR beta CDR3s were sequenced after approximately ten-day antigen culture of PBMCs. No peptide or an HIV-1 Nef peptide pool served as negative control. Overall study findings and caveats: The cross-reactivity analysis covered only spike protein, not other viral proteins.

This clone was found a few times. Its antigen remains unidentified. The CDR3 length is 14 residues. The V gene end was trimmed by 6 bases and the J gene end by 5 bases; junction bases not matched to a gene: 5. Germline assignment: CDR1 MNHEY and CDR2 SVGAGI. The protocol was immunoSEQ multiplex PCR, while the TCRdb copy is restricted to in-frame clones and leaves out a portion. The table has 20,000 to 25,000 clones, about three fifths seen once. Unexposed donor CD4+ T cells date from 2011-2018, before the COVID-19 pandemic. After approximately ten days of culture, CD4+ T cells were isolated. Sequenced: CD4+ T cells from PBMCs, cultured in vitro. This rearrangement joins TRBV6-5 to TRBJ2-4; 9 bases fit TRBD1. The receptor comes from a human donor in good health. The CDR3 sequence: CASSYRGLENIQYF. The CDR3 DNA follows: TGTGCCAGCAGCTACAGGGGGCTCGAAAACATTCAGTACTTC.